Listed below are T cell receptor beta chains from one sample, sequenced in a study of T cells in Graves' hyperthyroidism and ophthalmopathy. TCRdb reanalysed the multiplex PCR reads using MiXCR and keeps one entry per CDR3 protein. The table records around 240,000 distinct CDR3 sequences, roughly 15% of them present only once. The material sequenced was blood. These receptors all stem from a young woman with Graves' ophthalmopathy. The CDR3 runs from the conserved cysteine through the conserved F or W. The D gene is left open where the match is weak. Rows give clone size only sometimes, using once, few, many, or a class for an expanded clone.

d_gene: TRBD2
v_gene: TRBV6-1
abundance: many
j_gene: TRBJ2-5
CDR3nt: TGTGCCAGCGCCCCATGGGGGGGACGAAAAGAGACCCAGTACTTC
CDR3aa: CASAPWGGRKETQYF

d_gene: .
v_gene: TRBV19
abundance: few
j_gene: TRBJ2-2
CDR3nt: TGTGCCAGTAGTATAATATTTTTGACAGCGAACACCGGGGAGCTGTTTTTT
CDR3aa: CASSIIFLTANTGELFF

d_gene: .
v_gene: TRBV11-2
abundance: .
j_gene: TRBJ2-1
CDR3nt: TGTGCCAGCAGCTTATCGTCCGGGGCGCGGCAGTTCTTC
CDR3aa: CASSLSSGARQFF

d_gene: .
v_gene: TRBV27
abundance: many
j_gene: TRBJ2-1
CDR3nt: TGTGCCAGCAGTTCCCAACCACAGGGATCCAATGAGCAGTTCTTC
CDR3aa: CASSSQPQGSNEQFF

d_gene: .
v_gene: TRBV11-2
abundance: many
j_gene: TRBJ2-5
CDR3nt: TGTGCCAGCAGCTTCGGACAGCGAGAGACCCAGTACTTC
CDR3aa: CASSFGQRETQYF

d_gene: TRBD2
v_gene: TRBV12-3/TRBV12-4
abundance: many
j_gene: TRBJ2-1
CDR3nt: TGTGCCAGCAGTTTAGAGAGCGGGAGGGCCGGATCCTACAATGAGCAGTTCTTC
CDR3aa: CASSLESGRAGSYNEQFF

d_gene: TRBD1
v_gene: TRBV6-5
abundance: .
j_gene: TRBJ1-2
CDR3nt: TGTGCCAGCACTTACCCCGGGACAGGAGACTATGGCTACACCTTC
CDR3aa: CASTYPGTGDYGYTF

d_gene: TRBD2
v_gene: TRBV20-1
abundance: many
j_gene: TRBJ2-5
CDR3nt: TGCAGTGCCGGTCCGGGACTAGATCATCGGTTAGAGACCCAGTACTTC
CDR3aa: CSAGPGLDHRLETQYF

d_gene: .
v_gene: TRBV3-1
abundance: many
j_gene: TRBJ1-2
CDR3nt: TGTGCCAGCAAAAAAGGGGGGTCGAACTATGGCTACACCTTC
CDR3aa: CASKKGGSNYGYTF

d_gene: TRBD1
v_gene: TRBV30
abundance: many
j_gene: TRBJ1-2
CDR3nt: TGTGCCTGGTGCCCGGGACAGGGAACGCATGGCTACACCTTC
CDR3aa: CAWCPGQGTHGYTF

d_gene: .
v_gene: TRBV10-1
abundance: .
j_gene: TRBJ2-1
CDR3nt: TGCGCCAGCCGAAAACTGGGCAATGAGCAGTTCTTC
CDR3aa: CASRKLGNEQFF

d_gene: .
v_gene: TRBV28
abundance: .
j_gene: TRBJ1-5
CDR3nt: TGTGCCAGCGGTTTGGAACACTTCAGAAGCAGTCAGCCCCAGCATTTT
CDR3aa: CASGLEHFRSSQPQHF

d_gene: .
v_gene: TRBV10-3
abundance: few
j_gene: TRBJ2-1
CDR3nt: TGTGCCATCAGTAGTCAGAGCTCCTACAATGAGCAGTTCTTC
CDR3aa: CAISSQSSYNEQFF

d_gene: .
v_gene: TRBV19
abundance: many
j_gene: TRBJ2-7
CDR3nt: TGTGCCAGTAGTATCGTGCCAAGCCCTACCTACGAGCAGTACTTC
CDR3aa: CASSIVPSPTYEQYF

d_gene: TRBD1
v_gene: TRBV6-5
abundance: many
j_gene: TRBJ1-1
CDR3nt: TGTGCCAGCAGTAGGACAGGGGATAACACTGAAGCTTTCTTT
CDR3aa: CASSRTGDNTEAFF

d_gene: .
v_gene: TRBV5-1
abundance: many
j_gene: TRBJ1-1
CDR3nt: TGCGCCAGCAGCCGCGGGACTGAAGCTTTCTTT
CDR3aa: CASSRGTEAFF

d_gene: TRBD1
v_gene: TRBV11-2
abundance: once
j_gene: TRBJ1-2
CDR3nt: TGTGCCAGCAGCTGGGACAGGGGGCGCGTTGGCTACACCTTC
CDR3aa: CASSWDRGRVGYTF

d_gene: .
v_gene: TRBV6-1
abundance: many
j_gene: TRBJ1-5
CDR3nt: TGTGCCAGCAGTGAAGTCAGCCTTTGGCCCCAGCATTTT
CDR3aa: CASSEVSLWPQHF

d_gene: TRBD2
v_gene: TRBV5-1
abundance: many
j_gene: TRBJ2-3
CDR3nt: TGCGCCAGCAGCTTGGTGACTAGCGGGAGCTTGAATACGCAGTATTTT
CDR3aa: CASSLVTSGSLNTQYF

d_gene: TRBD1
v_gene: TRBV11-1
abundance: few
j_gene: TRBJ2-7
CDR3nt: TGTGCCAGCAGCCCCCTGGGACAGGGTTCAGACGAGCAGTACTTC
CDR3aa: CASSPLGQGSDEQYF

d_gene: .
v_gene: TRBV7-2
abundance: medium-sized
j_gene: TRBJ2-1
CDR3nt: TGTGCCAGCAGCTCGACAGGTCCTGCCTACAATGAGCAGTTCTTC
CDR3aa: CASSSTGPAYNEQFF

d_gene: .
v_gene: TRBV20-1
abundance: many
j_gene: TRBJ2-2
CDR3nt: TGCAGTGCTAGAGATGTAAGGGTCACCCCGAACACCGGGGAGCTGTTTTTT
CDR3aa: CSARDVRVTPNTGELFF

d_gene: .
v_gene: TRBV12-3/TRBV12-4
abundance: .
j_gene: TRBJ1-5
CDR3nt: .
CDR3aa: CASTNQTSMYLCASTTAGWPQHF

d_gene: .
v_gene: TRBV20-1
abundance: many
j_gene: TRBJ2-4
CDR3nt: TGCAGTGCTAGAGGACAGGTACTAAACATTCAGTACTTC
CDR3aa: CSARGQVLNIQYF

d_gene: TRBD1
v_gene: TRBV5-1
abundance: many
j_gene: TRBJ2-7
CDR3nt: TGCGCCAGCAGCTGGCGGGGACAGGGAGGCTACGAGCAGTACTTC
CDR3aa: CASSWRGQGGYEQYF

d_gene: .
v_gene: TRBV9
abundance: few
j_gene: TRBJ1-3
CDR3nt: TGTGCCAGCAGCGTAGGATCGACAGACACCATATATTTT
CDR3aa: CASSVGSTDTIYF